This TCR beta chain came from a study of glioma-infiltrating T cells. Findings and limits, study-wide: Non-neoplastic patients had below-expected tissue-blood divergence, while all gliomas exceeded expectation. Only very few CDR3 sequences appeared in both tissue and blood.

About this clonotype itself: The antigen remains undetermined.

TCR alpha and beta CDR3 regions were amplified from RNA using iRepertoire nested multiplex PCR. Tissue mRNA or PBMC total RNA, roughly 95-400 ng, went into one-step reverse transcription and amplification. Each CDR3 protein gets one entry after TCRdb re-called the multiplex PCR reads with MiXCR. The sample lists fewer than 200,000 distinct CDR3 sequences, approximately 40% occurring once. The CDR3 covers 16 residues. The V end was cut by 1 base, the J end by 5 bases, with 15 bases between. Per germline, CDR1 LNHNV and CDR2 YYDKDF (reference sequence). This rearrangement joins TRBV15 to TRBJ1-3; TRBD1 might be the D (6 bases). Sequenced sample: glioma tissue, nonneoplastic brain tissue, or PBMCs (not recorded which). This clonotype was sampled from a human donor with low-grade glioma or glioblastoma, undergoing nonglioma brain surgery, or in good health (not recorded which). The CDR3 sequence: CATSRVRQADRNTIYF. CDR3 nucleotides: TGTGCCACCAGCAGAGTCCGACAGGCGGATCGAAACACCATATATTTT.